This TCR beta chain was captured in a study of shared clonotypes between healthy human individuals. Study context: Three plates each covered CD4 naive and memory; CD8 naive two, CD8 memory one.

Libraries were prepared by immunoSEQ multiplex PCR; TCRdb keeps only in-frame clonotypes and omits some of them. The sample consists of hundreds of thousands of clones, around 74% of them appearing once. Regarding the study as a whole: Sequencing depth was expected to affect clonotype sharing among donors.

On this clone: Antigen: not known.

Caucasian adults residing in Nashville, Tennessee made up all the donors. Into CD45RA+ naive and CD45RA-negative memory subsets, the CD4+ cells were split. Sequenced input: memory CD4+ T cells sorted from blood. Subset of the sample: CD45RA-negative fraction. The receptor comes from a woman younger than 45 in good health.

The CDR3 coding sequence is TGTGCCAGTAGTACTCATCACATCGGTTTTGGGTACGAGCAGTACTTC. It yields the protein CASSTHHIGFGYEQYF. This rearrangement joins TRBV19 to TRBJ2-7; no definite D call. CDR3 size: 16 residues. Germline loops: CDR1 LNHDA, CDR2 SQIVND (reference sequence). V was pared by 4 bases and J by 4 bases, with 20 bases between.